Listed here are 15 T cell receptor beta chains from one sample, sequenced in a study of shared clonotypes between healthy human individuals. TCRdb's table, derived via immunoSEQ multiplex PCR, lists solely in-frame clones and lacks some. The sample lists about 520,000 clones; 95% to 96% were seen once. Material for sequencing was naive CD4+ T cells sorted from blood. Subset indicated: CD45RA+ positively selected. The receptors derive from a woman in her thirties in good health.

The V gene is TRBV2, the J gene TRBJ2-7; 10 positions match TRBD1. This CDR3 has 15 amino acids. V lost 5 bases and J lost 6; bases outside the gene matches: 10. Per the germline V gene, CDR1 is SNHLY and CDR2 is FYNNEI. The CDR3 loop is CASSHAAGTGVEQYF. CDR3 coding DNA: TGTGCCAGCAGTCACGCCGCCGGGACAGGGGTCGAGCAGTACTTC.

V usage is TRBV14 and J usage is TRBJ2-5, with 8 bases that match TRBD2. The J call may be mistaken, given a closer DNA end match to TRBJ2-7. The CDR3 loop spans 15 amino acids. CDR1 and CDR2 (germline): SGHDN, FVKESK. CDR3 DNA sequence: TGTGCCAGCAGCCAAGCTACGAGCGGGAGTTACGAGCAGTACTTC. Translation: CASSQATSGSYEQYF.

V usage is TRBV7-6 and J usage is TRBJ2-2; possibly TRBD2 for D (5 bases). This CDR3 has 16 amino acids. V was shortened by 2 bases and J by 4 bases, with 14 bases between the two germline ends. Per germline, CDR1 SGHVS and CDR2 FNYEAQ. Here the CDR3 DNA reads TGTGCCAGCAGCTTAATCGAGGGTCCTCCCACCGGGGAGCTGTTTTTT. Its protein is CASSLIEGPPTGELFF.

This chain's CDR3 is CAISLGGQGGNIQYF. The CDR3, as DNA: TGTGCCATCAGTTTAGGGGGACAGGGTGGAAACATTCAGTACTTC. This chain links TRBV10-3 with TRBJ2-4; the match to TRBD1 covers 9 bases. From germline, CDR1 is ENHRY and CDR2 SYGVKD. The CDR3 is 15 amino acids. The junction had 8 bases not matched to a gene; V was cut back by 5 bases and J by 6 bases.

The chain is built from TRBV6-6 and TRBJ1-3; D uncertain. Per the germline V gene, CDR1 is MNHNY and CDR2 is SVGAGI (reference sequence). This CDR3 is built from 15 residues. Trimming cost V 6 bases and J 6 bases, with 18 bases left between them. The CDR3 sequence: CASRPGLGPTNTIYF. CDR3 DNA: TGTGCCAGCAGGCCTGGTTTAGGGCCGACAAACACCATATATTTT.

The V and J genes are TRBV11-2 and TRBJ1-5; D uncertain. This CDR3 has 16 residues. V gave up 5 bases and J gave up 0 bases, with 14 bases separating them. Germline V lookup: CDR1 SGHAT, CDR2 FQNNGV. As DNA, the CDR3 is TGTGCCAGCAGCACCCGGGGAGGGAGTAGCAATCAGCCCCAGCATTTT. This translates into CASSTRGGSSNQPQHF.

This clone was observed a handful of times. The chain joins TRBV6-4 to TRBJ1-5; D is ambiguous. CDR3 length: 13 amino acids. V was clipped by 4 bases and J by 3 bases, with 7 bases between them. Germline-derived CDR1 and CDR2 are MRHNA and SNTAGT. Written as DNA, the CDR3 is TGTGCCAGCAGTGCTGGGTTCAATCAGCCCCAGCATTTT. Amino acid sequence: CASSAGFNQPQHF.

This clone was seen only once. The CDR3 DNA sequence: TGTGCTAGTGCCAGGCGGGATCAAGAGACCCAGTACTTC. As protein: CASARRDQETQYF. The V call is TRBV12-5, the J call TRBJ2-5; tentative D call: TRBD2 (6 bases). V lost 7 bases and J lost 2, with 11 bases in between. This CDR3 spans 13 amino acids. Per germline, CDR1 LGHNT and CDR2 FRNRAP.

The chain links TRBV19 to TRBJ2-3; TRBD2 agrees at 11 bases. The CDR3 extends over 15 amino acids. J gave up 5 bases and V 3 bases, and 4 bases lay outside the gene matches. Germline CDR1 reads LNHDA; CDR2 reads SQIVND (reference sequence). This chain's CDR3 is CASSMTSGVVDTQYF. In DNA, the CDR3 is TGTGCCAGTAGTATGACTAGCGGGGTTGTAGATACGCAGTATTTT.

The CDR3 nucleotides read TGTGCCAGCAGATTTGGAAACACCGGGGAGCTGTTTTTT. Translating it yields CASRFGNTGELFF. This sequence joins TRBV27 and TRBJ2-2; no firm D call. V shed 6 bases and J shed 2 bases, with 7 bases lying between them. CDR3 size: 13 residues. CDR1 and CDR2 from the germline V gene are MNHEY and SMNVEV (reference sequence).

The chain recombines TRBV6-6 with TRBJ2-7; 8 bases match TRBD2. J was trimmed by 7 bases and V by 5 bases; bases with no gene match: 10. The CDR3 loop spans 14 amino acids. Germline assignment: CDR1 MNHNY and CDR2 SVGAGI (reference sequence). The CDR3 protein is CASSSSGSRGEQYF. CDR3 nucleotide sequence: TGTGCCAGCAGTAGCAGCGGGAGCCGAGGGGAGCAGTACTTC.

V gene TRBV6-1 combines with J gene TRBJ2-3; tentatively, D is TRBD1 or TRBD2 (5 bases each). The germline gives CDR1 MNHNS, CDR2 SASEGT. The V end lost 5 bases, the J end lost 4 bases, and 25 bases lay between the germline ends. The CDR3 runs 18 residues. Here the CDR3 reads CASSKVSVGDLQADTQYF. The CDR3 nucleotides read TGTGCCAGCAGTAAAGTGTCCGTGGGGGACCTTCAGGCAGATACGCAGTATTTT.

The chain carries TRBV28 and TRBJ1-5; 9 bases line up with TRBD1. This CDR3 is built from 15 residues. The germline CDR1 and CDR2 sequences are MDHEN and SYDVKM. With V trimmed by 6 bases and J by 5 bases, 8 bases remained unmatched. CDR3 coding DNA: TGTGCCAGCAGAGATAGGACAGGGGCCCATCAGCCCCAGCATTTT. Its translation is CASRDRTGAHQPQHF.

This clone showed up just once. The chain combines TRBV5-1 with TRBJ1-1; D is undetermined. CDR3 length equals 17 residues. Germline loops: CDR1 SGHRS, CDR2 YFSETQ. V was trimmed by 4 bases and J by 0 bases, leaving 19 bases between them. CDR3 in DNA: TGCGCCAGCAGCACGGGTGGCGCGAGTGTATTGAACACTGAAGCTTTCTTT. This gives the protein CASSTGGASVLNTEAFF.

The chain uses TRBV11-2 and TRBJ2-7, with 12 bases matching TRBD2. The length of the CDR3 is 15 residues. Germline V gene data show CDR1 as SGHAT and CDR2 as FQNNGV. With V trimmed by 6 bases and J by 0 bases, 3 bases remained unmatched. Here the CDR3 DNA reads TGTGCCAGCAGACCGACTAGCGGGAGCTCCTACGAGCAGTACTTC. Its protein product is CASRPTSGSSYEQYF.